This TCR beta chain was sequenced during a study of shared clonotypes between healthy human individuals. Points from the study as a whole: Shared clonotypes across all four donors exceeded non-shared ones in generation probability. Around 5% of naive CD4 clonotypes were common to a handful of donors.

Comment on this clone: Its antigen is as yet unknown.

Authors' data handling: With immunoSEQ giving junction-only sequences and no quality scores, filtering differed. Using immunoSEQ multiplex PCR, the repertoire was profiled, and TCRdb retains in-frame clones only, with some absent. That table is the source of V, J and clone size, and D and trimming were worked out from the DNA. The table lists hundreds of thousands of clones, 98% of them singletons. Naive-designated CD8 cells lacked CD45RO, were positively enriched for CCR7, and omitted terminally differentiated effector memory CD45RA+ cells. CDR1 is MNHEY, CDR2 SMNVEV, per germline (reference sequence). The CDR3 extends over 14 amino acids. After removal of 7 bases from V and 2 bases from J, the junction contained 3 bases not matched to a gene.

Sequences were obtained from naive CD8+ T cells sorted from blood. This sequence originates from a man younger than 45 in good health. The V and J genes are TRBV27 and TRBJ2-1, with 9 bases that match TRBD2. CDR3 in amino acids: CASIAGATYNEQFF. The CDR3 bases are TGTGCCAGCATAGCGGGAGCCACCTACAATGAGCAGTTCTTC.